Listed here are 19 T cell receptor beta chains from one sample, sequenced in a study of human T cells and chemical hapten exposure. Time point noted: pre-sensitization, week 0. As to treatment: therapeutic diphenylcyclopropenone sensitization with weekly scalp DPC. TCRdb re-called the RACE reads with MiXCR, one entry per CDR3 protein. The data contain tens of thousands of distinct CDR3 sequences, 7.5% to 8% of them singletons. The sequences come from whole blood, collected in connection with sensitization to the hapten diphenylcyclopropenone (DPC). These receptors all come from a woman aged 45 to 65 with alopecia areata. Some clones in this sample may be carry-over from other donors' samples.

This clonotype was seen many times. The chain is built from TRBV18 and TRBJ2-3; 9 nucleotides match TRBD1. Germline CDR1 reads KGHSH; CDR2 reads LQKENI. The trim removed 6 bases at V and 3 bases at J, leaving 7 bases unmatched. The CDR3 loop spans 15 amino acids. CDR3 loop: CASSPGTGLTDTQYF. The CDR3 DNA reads TGTGCCAGCTCCCCCGGGACAGGGCTAACAGATACGCAGTATTTT.

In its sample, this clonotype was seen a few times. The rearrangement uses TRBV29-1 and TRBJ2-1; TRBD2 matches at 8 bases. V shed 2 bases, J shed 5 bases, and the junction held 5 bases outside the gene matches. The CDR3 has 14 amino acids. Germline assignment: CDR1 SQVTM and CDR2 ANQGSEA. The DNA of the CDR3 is TGCAGCGTTGAAAGCTTAGCGGGACACAATGAGCAGTTCTTC. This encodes CSVESLAGHNEQFF.

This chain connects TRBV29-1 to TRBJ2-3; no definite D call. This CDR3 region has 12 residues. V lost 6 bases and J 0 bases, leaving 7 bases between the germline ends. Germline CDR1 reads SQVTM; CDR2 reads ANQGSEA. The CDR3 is CSVRASTDTQYF. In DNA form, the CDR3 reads TGCAGCGTAAGAGCAAGCACAGATACGCAGTATTTT.

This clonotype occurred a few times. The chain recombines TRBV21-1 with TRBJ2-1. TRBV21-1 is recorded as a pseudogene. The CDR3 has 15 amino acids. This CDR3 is CASSKVAGAYNEQFF. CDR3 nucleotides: TGTGCCAGCAGCAAAGTGGCAGGTGCTTACAATGAGCAGTTCTTC.

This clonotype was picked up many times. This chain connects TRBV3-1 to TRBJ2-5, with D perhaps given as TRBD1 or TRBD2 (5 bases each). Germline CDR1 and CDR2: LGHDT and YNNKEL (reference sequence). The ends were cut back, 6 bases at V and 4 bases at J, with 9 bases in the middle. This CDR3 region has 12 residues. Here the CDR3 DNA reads TGTGCCAGCAGTACCGGGACAGAGACCCAGTACTTC. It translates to CASSTGTETQYF.

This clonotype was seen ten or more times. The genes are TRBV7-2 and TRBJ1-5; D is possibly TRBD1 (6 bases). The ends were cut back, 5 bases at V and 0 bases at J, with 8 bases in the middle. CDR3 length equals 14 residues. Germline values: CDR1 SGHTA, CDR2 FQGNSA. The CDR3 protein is CASSRTVSNQPQHF. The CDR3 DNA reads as TGTGCCAGCAGCCGGACAGTTAGCAATCAGCCCCAGCATTTT.

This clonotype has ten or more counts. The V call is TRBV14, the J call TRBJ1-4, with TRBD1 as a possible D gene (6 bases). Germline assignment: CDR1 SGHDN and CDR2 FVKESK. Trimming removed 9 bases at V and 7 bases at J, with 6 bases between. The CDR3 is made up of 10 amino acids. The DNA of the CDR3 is TGTGCCAGGGGGGCTGAAAAACTGTTTTTT. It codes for CARGAEKLFF.

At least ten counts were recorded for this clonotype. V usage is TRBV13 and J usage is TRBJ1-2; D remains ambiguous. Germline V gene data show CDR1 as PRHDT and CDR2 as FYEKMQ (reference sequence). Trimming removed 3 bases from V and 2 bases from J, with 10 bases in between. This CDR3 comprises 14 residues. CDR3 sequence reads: CASSLMEPNYGYTF. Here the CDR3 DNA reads TGTGCCAGCAGCTTGATGGAGCCAAACTATGGCTACACCTTC. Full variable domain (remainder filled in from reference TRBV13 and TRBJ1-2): AAGVIQSPRHLIKEKRETATLKCYPIPRHDTVYWYQQGPGQDPQFLISFYEKMQSDKGSIPDRFSAQQFSDYHSELNMSSLELGDSALYFCASSLMEPNYGYTFGSGTRLTVV.

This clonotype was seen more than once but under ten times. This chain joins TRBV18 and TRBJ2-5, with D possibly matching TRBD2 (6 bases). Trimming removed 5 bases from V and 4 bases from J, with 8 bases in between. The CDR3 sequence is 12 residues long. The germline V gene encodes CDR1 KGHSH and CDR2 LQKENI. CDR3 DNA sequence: TGTGCCAGCTCAATGGAGGGAGAGACCCAGTACTTC. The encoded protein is CASSMEGETQYF.

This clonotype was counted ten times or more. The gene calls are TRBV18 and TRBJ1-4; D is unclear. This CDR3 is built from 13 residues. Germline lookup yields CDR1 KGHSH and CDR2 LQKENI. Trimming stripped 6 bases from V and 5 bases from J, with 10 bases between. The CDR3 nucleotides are TGTGCCAGCTCTCCGAGAGCGAATGAAAAACTGTTTTTT. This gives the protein CASSPRANEKLFF.

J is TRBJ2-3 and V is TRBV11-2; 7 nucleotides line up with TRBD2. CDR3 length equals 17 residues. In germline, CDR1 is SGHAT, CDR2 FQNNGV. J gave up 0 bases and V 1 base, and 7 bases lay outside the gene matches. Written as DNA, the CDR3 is TGTGCCAGCAGCTTAGGGGGGGGATTTTCTAGCACAGATACGCAGTATTTT. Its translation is CASSLGGGFSSTDTQYF.

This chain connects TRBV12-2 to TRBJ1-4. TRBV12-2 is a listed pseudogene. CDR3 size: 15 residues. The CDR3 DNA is TGTGCAAGTCGCTCCCTGGGGAGGGAAATTGAAAAACTGTTTTTT. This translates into CASRSLGREIEKLFF.

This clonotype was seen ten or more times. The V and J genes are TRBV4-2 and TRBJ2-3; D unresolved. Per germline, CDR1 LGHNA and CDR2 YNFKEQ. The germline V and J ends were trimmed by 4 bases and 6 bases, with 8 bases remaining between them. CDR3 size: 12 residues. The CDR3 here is CASSLSRDTQYF. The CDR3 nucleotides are TGTGCCAGCAGCCTTAGTAGGGATACGCAGTATTTT.

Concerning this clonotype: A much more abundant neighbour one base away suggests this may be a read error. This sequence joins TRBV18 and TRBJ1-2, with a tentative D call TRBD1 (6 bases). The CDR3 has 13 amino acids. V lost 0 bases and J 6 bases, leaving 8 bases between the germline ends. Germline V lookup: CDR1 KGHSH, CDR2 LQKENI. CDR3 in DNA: TGTGCCAGCTCACCACCGGACAGCGATGGCTACACCTTC. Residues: CASSPPDSDGYTF. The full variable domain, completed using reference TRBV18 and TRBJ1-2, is NAGVMQNPRHLVRRRGQEARLRCSPMKGHSHVYWYRQLPEEGLKFMVYLQKENIIDESGMPKERFSAEFPKEGPSILRIQQVVRGDSAAYFCASSPPDSDGYTFGSGTRLTVV.

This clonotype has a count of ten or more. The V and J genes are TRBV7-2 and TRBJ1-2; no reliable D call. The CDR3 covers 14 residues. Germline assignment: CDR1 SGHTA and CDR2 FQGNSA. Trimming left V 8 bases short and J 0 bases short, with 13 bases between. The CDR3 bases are TGTGCCAGCGGGTCCCCGCGGTCTAACTATGGCTACACCTTC. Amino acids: CASGSPRSNYGYTF. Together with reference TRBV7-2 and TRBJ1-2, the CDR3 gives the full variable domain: GAGVSQSPSNKVTEKGKDVELRCDPISGHTALYWYRQSLGQGLEFLIYFQGNSAPDKSGLPSDRFSAERTGGSVSTLTIQRTQQEDSAVYLCASGSPRSNYGYTFGSGTRLTVV.

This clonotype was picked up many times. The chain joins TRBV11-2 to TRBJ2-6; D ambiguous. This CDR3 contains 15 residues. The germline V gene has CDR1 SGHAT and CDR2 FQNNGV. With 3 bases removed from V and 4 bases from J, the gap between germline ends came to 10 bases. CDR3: CASSFGVVGANVLTF. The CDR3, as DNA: TGTGCCAGCAGCTTTGGGGTAGTCGGGGCCAACGTCCTGACTTTC.

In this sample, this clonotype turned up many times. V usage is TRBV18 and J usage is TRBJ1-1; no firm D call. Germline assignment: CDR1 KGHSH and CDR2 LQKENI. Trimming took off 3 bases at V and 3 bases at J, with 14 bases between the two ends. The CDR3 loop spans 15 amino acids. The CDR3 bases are TGTGCCAGCTCACCGTTCACGGCGAAGGACACTGAAGCTTTCTTT. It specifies CASSPFTAKDTEAFF.

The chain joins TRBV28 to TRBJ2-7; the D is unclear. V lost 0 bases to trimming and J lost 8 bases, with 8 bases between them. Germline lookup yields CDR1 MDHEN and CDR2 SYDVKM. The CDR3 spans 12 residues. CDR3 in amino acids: CASSLWGSQQYF. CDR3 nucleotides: TGTGCCAGCAGTTTATGGGGCAGCCAGCAGTACTTC.

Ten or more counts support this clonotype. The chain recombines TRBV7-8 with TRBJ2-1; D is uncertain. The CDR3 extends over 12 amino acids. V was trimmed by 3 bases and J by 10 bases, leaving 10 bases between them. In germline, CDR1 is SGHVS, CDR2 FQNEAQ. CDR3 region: CASSFNMREQFF. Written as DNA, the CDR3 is TGTGCCAGCAGCTTTAATATGCGCGAGCAGTTCTTC. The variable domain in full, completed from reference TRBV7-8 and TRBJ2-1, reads GAGVSQSPRYKVAKRGQDVALRCDPISGHVSLFWYQQALGQGPEFLTYFQNEAQLDKSGLPSDRFFAERPEGSVSTLKIQRTQQEDSAVYLCASSFNMREQFFGPGTRLTVL.